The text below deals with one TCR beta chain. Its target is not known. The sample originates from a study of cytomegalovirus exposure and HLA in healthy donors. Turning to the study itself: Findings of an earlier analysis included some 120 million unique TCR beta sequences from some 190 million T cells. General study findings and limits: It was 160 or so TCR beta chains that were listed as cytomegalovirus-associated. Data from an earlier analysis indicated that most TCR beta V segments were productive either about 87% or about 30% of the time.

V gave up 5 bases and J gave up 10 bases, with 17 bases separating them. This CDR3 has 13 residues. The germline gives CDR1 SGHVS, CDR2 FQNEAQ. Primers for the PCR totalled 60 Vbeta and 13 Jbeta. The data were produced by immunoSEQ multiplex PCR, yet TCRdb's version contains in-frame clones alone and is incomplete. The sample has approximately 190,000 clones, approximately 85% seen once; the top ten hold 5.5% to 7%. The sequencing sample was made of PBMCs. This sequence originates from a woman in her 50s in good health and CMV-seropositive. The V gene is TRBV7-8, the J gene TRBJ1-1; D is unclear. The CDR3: CASSAYSGRGAFF. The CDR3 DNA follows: TGTGCCAGCAGCGCCTACAGTGGACGGGGAGCTTTCTTT.